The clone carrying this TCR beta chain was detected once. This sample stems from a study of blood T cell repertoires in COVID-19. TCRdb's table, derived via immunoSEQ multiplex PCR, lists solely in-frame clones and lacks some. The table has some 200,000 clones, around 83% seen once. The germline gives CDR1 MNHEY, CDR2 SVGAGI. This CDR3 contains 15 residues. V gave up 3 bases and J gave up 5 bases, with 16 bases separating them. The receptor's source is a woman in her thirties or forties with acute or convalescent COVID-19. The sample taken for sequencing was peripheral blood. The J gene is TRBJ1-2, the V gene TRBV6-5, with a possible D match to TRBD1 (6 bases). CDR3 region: CASSYNPGQNYGYTF. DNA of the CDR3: TGTGCCAGCAGTTATAACCCGGGACAAAATTATGGCTACACCTTC.